These 8 T cell receptor beta chains were sequenced from one sample in a study of CD8 T cells in Susac syndrome. An amount of RNA that ranged from about 0.45 to 1 ug was reverse transcribed with random hexamers. TCRdb called the immunoSEQ multiplex PCR reads again in MiXCR, with one record for every CDR3 protein. The sample consists of about 150,000 distinct CDR3 sequences, around 95% of them appearing once. The sample consisted of CD4+ T cells from PBMCs. These receptors all come from a human donor with Susac syndrome.

This rearrangement joins TRBV20-1 to TRBJ1-4, with a tentative D call TRBD1 (6 bases). The CDR3 consists of 13 residues. Germline V gene data show CDR1 as DFQATT and CDR2 as SNEGSKA (reference sequence). The V and J ends lost 3 bases and 2 bases respectively, with 7 bases between them. CDR3 loop: CSASRGTNEKLFF. For the CDR3, the DNA is TGCAGTGCTAGCAGGGGTACTAATGAAAAACTGTTTTTT.

The gene calls are TRBV5-4 and TRBJ1-1, with D possibly matching TRBD1 (5 bases). Trimming shortened V by 4 bases and J by 2 bases, and 12 bases separated the two germline ends. CDR1 is SGHNT and CDR2 is YYREEE in the germline V gene (reference sequence). The length of the CDR3 is 14 residues. CDR3: CASSTKQGNTEAFF. CDR3 DNA: TGTGCCAGCAGCACGAAGCAGGGAAACACTGAAGCTTTCTTT. Together with reference TRBV5-4 and TRBJ1-1, the CDR3 gives the full variable domain: ETGVTQSPTHLIKTRGQQVTLRCSSQSGHNTVSWYQQALGQGPQFIFQYYREEENGRGNFPPRFSGLQFPNYSSELNVNALELDDSALYLCASSTKQGNTEAFFGQGTRLTVV.

This rearrangement joins TRBV29-1 to TRBJ1-1; no definite D call. V lost 8 bases and J 1 base, leaving 8 bases between the germline ends. Germline V gene data show CDR1 as SQVTM and CDR2 as ANQGSEA. CDR3 length: 11 residues. The CDR3 here is CSTRENTEAFF. In DNA, the CDR3 is TGCAGCACTCGGGAGAACACTGAAGCTTTCTTT.

The chain joins TRBV28 to TRBJ2-7, with 7 bases aligning to TRBD1. With V trimmed by 9 bases and J by 3 bases, 11 bases remained unmatched. The germline gives CDR1 MDHEN, CDR2 SYDVKM. This CDR3 has 14 residues. In nucleotides, the CDR3 is TGTGCCAGTCTACCTTCGGCAGGGGGCTACGAGCAGTACTTC. This sequence encodes CASLPSAGGYEQYF.

The chain employs TRBV11-2 and TRBJ1-2, with 7 bases lining up with TRBD1. Per the germline V gene, CDR1 is SGHAT and CDR2 is FQNNGV. Losses at the gene ends were 0 bases for V and 4 bases for J; bases not matched to a gene: 8. The CDR3 sequence is 16 residues long. The CDR3 here is CASSLDGPAGGYGYTF. The DNA for the CDR3 is TGTGCCAGCAGCTTAGATGGTCCCGCAGGGGGCTATGGCTACACCTTC.

This clonotype was counted a single time. This chain links TRBV28 with TRBJ1-2; D unclear. With 7 bases removed from V and 8 bases from J, the gap between germline ends came to 8 bases. CDR3 length: 10 amino acids. Germline CDR1 is MDHEN and CDR2 is SYDVKM. The chain's CDR3 is CASKSIGYTF. CDR3 nucleotide sequence: TGTGCCAGCAAGAGTATCGGCTACACCTTC.

The CDR3 DNA reads TGTGCCAGCAGCATGGACAGGGTAAACACCATATATTTT. This sequence encodes CASSMDRVNTIYF. This chain uses TRBV7-8 with TRBJ1-3; 8 nucleotides agree with TRBD1. The junction had 3 bases not matched to a gene; V was cut back by 5 bases and J by 6 bases. This CDR3 is built from 13 residues. CDR1 and CDR2 (germline): SGHVS, FQNEAQ.

The rearrangement uses TRBV20-1 and TRBJ2-7; D might be TRBD1 (6 bases). Per germline, CDR1 DFQATT and CDR2 SNEGSKA (reference sequence). This CDR3 spans 15 amino acids. The V gene lost 3 bases and the J gene lost 2 bases, with 17 bases spanning the gap. CDR3 residues: CSARGRDTPTYEQYF. For the CDR3, the DNA is TGCAGTGCTAGGGGCCGGGACACCCCTACCTACGAGCAGTACTTC.